The T cell receptor beta chain described here comes from a study of shared clonotypes between healthy human individuals. Study-level points and caveats: Between a few donors, naive CD4 clonotypes were shared at a level of approximately 5%. Rarefaction gave evidence that sorted-subset sequencing remained incomplete despite large depth.

Replicate sorted-subset PCRs were loaded with 150 to 200 ng DNA, 25,000 to 30,000 T cell genomes. The method was immunoSEQ multiplex PCR; TCRdb's version includes in-frame clones alone and lacks a portion of them. The table records a few hundred thousand clones, approximately 65% of them present only once. CDR3 size: 16 residues. V shed 2 bases, J shed 2 bases, and the junction held 5 bases outside the gene matches. In germline, CDR1 is SGHAT, CDR2 FQDESV (reference sequence). About this clone: Antigen specificity is unknown.

The TCR originated in a man younger than 40 in good health. The rearrangement joins TRBV11-1 to TRBJ2-7, with TRBD2 matching 11 bases. Sequencing input: memory CD4+ T cells sorted from blood. Subset here: CD45RA-negative fraction. The CDR3: CASSLSGGLAAYEQYF. For the CDR3, the DNA is TGTGCCAGCAGCTTATCGGGGGGACTAGCGGCCTACGAGCAGTACTTC.